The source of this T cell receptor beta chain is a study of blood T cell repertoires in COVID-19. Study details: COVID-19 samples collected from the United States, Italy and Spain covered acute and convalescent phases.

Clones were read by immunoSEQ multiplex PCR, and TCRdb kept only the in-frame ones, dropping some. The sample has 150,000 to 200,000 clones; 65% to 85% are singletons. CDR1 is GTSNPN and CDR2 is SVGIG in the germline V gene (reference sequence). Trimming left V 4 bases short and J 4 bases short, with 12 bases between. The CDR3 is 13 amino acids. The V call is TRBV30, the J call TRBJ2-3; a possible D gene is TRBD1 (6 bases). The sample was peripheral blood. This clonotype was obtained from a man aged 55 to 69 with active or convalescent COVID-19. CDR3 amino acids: CAWTGDEADTQYF. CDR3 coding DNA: TGTGCCTGGACAGGGGATGAGGCAGATACGCAGTATTTT.